This is a list of T cell receptor beta chains from one sample in a study of shared clonotypes between healthy human individuals. Sequencing used immunoSEQ multiplex PCR; TCRdb keeps in-frame clones, though not all of them. The table records almost 700,000 clones, about 91% of them present only once. Sequences were obtained from naive CD8+ T cells sorted from blood. The receptors originated from a man in his thirties or forties in good health. Both conserved end residues are part of each CDR3. The order of the fields is D gene, J gene, CDR3 length, V gene, CDR3 DNA, CDR3 protein. A D gene is named only where the DNA matches it firmly.

NA TRBJ2-2 15 TRBV27 TGTGCCAGCACCTCAAGGACTTACCACACCGGGGAGCTGTTTTTT CASTSRTYHTGELFF
NA TRBJ2-5 15 TRBV14 TGTGCCAGCAGCCAGTGGTGGGCGGAACAAGAGACCCAGTACTTC CASSQWWAEQETQYF
TRBD2 TRBJ2-7 19 TRBV29-1 TGCAGCGTTGAAGATGACCTAAGGGGACTAGCGGGAGGTCCCTTCGAGCAGTACTTC CSVEDDLRGLAGGPFEQYF
NA TRBJ1-1 14 TRBV30 TGTGCCTGGAGTCTAGGGGGGCGAATGTCTGAAGCTTTCTTT CAWSLGGRMSEAFF
TRBD2 TRBJ2-7 19 TRBV29-1 TGCAGCGTTGTTTGGACCCCCGGGGACGGTAGCGGGAGGTTGTACGAGCAGTACTTC CSVVWTPGDGSGRLYEQYF
NA TRBJ2-1 16 TRBV7-9 TGTGCCAGCAGCTTATCGGCTAGCGAGGGGCTGAATGAGCAGTTCTTC CASSLSASEGLNEQFF
NA TRBJ2-7 16 TRBV5-6 TGTGCCAGCAGCTTGCCCCGGACAAGGGCCCTCTACGAGCAGTACTTC CASSLPRTRALYEQYF
TRBD1 TRBJ2-7 17 TRBV5-1 TGCGCCAGCAGCCCGAGATTCCGGGACAGGGCATTCCACGAGCAGTACTTC CASSPRFRDRAFHEQYF
NA TRBJ2-7 10 TRBV2 TGTGCCACCGCAGTGGGCGAGCAGTACTTC CATAVGEQYF
NA TRBJ2-1 13 TRBV13 TGTGCCAGCAGCTTTCCAGGGGCGAGTGAGCAGTTCTTC CASSFPGASEQFF
NA TRBJ2-1 16 TRBV5-5 TGTGCCAGCAGCTTGGAGGGTCCTCACTCCTACAATGAGCAGTTCTTC CASSLEGPHSYNEQFF
NA TRBJ2-7 15 TRBV6-5 TGTGCCAGCAGTTACTGGGGGGCCCCCCTACACGAGCAGTACTTC CASSYWGAPLHEQYF
NA TRBJ1-5 12 TRBV7-9 TGTGCCAGCAGCCTCGACTTGGCCCCCCAGCATTTT CASSLDLAPQHF
TRBD1 TRBJ1-2 14 TRBV6-1 TGTGCCAGCAGTGAGACAGGGGGCGCCTATGGCTACACCTTC CASSETGGAYGYTF
TRBD1 TRBJ2-1 13 TRBV27 TGTGCCAGCAGTTTCGTAGGGGGCAGGGAGCAGTTCTTC CASSFVGGREQFF
NA TRBJ2-3 13 TRBV7-6 TGTGCCAGCAGTTGGACAGCCACAGATACGCAGTATTTT CASSWTATDTQYF
NA TRBJ2-1 11 TRBV29-1 TGCAGCGCTAATGTGCTCGGTGAGCAGTTCTTC CSANVLGEQFF
NA TRBJ2-7 13 TRBV29-1 TGCAGCGTAGGGCCGGGACAATCCTACGAGCAGTACTTC CSVGPGQSYEQYF